A selection of T cell receptor beta chains follows, all from one sample in a study of shared clonotypes between healthy human individuals. TCRdb keeps only in-frame clones here, not all; method: immunoSEQ multiplex PCR. This sample has around 1,100,000 clones, with 70% to 85% found just once. The specimen sequenced was memory CD4+ T cells from PBMCs. These receptor sequences come from a young man in good health. Some clones in this sample may be carry-over from other donors' samples. The CDR3 runs from the conserved cysteine through the conserved F or W. A D gene is named only where the DNA matches it firmly. Clone size is stated in some rows and not others, as once, few, many or a class when expanded.

TRBV7-7	NA	NA	TRBJ2-1	TGTGCCAGCAGTTCTACACCCCCTGGGGTCGCATCCTACAATGAGCAGTTCTTC	CASSSTPPGVASYNEQFF
TRBV29-1	NA	NA	TRBJ2-5	TGCAGCGTTGAAGAAAGGGCCCAGTACTTC	CSVEERAQYF
TRBV7-8	NA	NA	TRBJ1-1	TGTGCCAGCAGCTTAGTGTGGGGGAACACTGAAGCTTTCTTT	CASSLVWGNTEAFF
TRBV5-1	NA	NA	TRBJ2-7	TGCGCCAGCAGCTTCATAGGAAACTACGAGCAGTACTTC	CASSFIGNYEQYF
TRBV7-2	NA	NA	TRBJ2-7	TGTGCCAGCAGCATTCGACAGACTAGCTCCTACGAGCAGTACTTC	CASSIRQTSSYEQYF
TRBV28	NA	TRBD2	TRBJ2-2	TGTGCCAGCAGTTCTAGGGGCTCTTACGGGACTAGCGGGAGGGCCCCGCGGACCGGGGAGCTGTTTTTT	CASSSRGSYGTSGRAPRTGELFF
TRBV2	NA	NA	TRBJ2-7	TGTGCCAGCACCCTGGAGGGATACGAGCAGTACTTC	CASTLEGYEQYF
TRBV28	NA	NA	TRBJ2-7	TGTGCCAGCAGTTTATGGGCCGCAGGGTCGGGACAGTACTTC	CASSLWAAGSGQYF
TRBV5-1	NA	NA	TRBJ1-1	TGCGCCAGCAGCTTGATTCTAGGGGCTGAAGCTTTCTTT	CASSLILGAEAFF
TRBV7-2	NA	TRBD2	TRBJ2-1	TGTGCCAACGGACTAGCGGGAGACCGTGAGCAGTTCTTC	CANGLAGDREQFF
TRBV5-1	NA	NA	TRBJ2-7	TGCGCCAGCAGCTTGGAGGGTAGTCTCCTCGGGGGCTACGAGCAGTACTTC	CASSLEGSLLGGYEQYF
TRBV5-1	NA	TRBD1	TRBJ1-1	TGCGCCAGCAGCTTGAATGATCAGGGGGCCAATACTGAAGCTTTCTTT	CASSLNDQGANTEAFF
TRBV30	NA	NA	TRBJ1-1	TGTGCCTGGAGTGTAGAGGGTTCTGAAGCTTTCTTT	CAWSVEGSEAFF
TRBV2	NA	NA	TRBJ2-3	TGTGCCAGCAGACAGGACACAGATACGCAGTATTTT	CASRQDTDTQYF
TRBV5-1	NA	NA	TRBJ2-3	TGCGCCAGCAGCTTGGGTGGCACAGATACGCAGTATTTT	CASSLGGTDTQYF
TRBV23-1	NA	NA	TRBJ2-5	TGCGCCAGCAGTCAAAGCCAGACCCAGTACTTC	CASSQSQTQYF
TRBV19	NA	NA	TRBJ1-2	TGTGCCAGTAGTGCCAGGGTGCTCTATGGCTACACCTTC	CASSARVLYGYTF
TRBV5-6	NA	TRBD1	TRBJ2-7	TGTGCCAGCAGCTTAGTAGGGACAGTCTCCTACGAGCAGTACTTC	CASSLVGTVSYEQYF
TRBV30	NA	NA	TRBJ1-5	TGTGCCTGGAGTGGGGCCAACTTTAATCAGCCCCAGCATTTT	CAWSGANFNQPQHF
TRBV28	NA	NA	TRBJ2-3	TGTGCCAGCCATACCAGGGGCCTCACAGATACGCAGTATTTT	CASHTRGLTDTQYF
TRBV28	NA	NA	TRBJ2-2	TGTGCCAGCAGTTACCCCCCCCGGGACCTCAACACCGGGGAGCTGTTTTTT	CASSYPPRDLNTGELFF
TRBV7-9	NA	NA	TRBJ2-2	TGTGCCAGCAGCTTAGCCGAATCCACCGGGGAGCTGTTTTTT	CASSLAESTGELFF
TRBV7-2	NA	NA	TRBJ2-2	TGTGCCAGCAGCTTAGGCCCGTACGGGGAGCTGTTTTTT	CASSLGPYGELFF
TRBV28	NA	NA	TRBJ2-4	TGTGCCAGCAGTGCGTTTGGGGGAGGACGAAAAAACATTCAGTACTTC	CASSAFGGGRKNIQYF
TRBV6-1	NA	NA	TRBJ2-5	TGTGCCAGCAGTGAAAGTCTTTGGGCGTCTTGGGAGACCCAGTACTTC	CASSESLWASWETQYF
TRBV5-4	NA	NA	TRBJ1-2	TGTGCCAGCAGACGACCCGGGGGAAACTATGGCTACACCTTC	CASRRPGGNYGYTF
TRBV7-9	NA	TRBD2	TRBJ2-2	TGTGCCAGCAGCTCGGAAGAACTAGCGGAGATCACCGGGGAGCTGTTTTTT	CASSSEELAEITGELFF
TRBV18	NA	NA	TRBJ1-2	TGTGCCAGCTCACCAGACAGTGAAGGCTACACCTTC	CASSPDSEGYTF
TRBV30	many	NA	TRBJ2-4	TGTGCCTGGGGTGAACCGGGTGGCATTCAGTACTTC	CAWGEPGGIQYF
TRBV7-2	once	TRBD2	TRBJ2-5	TGTGCCAGCAGCTTAGGAAGCGGGATTGGAGAGACCCAGTACTTC	CASSLGSGIGETQYF
TRBV11-2	NA	NA	TRBJ2-3	TGTGCCAGCAGCTTAGGGGGCCGGGGGGCGAGCACAGATACGCAGTATTTT	CASSLGGRGASTDTQYF
TRBV5-3	NA	NA	TRBJ2-1	TGTGCCAGCGGCCGGGACCAATTTTACAATGAGCAGTTCTTC	CASGRDQFYNEQFF
TRBV7-9	NA	TRBD2	TRBJ2-7	TGTGCCAGCAGCTCAACCGGGACTAGCGGGAGCGGGAGATACTTC	CASSSTGTSGSGRYF